These 24 T cell receptor beta chains were all obtained from the same sample, sequenced in a study of cytomegalovirus exposure and HLA in healthy donors. This table comes from immunoSEQ multiplex PCR, and its TCRdb copy is limited to in-frame clones, with some not included. Altogether about 64,000 clones are present, roughly 89% being singletons, with the ten largest covering around 1.5%. The sample was PBMCs. All receptors derive from a woman aged 18-29 years in good health and CMV-seronegative.

The V gene is TRBV7-2, the J gene TRBJ2-7, with 9 bases aligning to TRBD1. In germline, CDR1 is SGHTA, CDR2 FQGNSA. The CDR3 is 14 residues long. V gave up 3 bases and J gave up 3 bases; unmatched junction bases: 3. DNA of the CDR3: TGTGCCAGCAGCTTTGCGACAGGGGGCTACGAGCAGTACTTC. Amino acids: CASSFATGGYEQYF.

This chain connects TRBV2 to TRBJ2-7, with 7 bases fitting TRBD1. This CDR3 spans 14 amino acids. Germline CDR1 and CDR2: SNHLY and FYNNEI. J gave up 4 bases and V 8 bases, and 11 bases lay outside the gene matches. The CDR3 coding sequence is TGTGCCAGCGAGAAACAGGGGATTATGTACGAGCAGTACTTC. Translated: CASEKQGIMYEQYF.

The rearrangement uses TRBV9 and TRBJ2-3; 13 bases align to TRBD2. CDR1 is SGDLS and CDR2 is YYNGEE in the germline V gene. Germline trimming cut 7 bases from V and 2 bases from J; bases unmatched to any gene: 1. This CDR3 spans 14 amino acids. In DNA, the CDR3 is TGTGCCAGCGGACTAGCGGGGGCCACAGATACGCAGTATTTT. Its translation is CASGLAGATDTQYF.

The gene calls are TRBV27 and TRBJ2-7, with 8 bases that match TRBD1. Trimming took 0 bases from V and 5 from J; bases not matched to a gene: 6. This CDR3 contains 15 residues. Germline V gives CDR1 MNHEY, CDR2 SMNVEV (reference sequence). The CDR3 sequence: CASSLSWTGTDEQYF. The CDR3 region has the DNA TGTGCCAGCAGTTTATCTTGGACAGGGACGGACGAGCAGTACTTC.

This chain's CDR3 is CASLPEGGPNTEAFF. In DNA, the CDR3 is TGTGCCAGCCTCCCTGAGGGGGGGCCGAACACTGAAGCTTTCTTT. V gene TRBV6-5 combines with J gene TRBJ1-1, with TRBD1 as a possible D gene (6 bases). CDR1 MNHEY and CDR2 SVGAGI come from the germline V gene. Trimming shortened V by 8 bases and J by 1 base, and 17 bases separated the two germline ends. This CDR3 comprises 15 residues.

This sequence joins TRBV5-6 and TRBJ2-5; D is ambiguous. The V gene lost 4 bases and the J gene lost 5 bases, with 6 bases spanning the gap. The V gene's germline CDR1 is SGHDT and CDR2 YYEEEE. This CDR3 spans 11 amino acids. The CDR3, as DNA: TGTGCCAGCAGCCGACTGGAGACCCAGTACTTC. It codes for CASSRLETQYF.

The chain employs TRBV10-3 and TRBJ2-7, with D tentatively TRBD1 (8 bases). The germline gives CDR1 ENHRY, CDR2 SYGVKD. Trimming took 7 bases from V and 6 from J, leaving 16 bases between them. This CDR3 has 13 residues. CDR3 sequence reads: CAITAGQASEQYF. CDR3 nucleotide sequence: TGTGCCATCACAGCGGGACAGGCTTCCGAGCAGTACTTC.

CDR3 in amino acids: CASSLSWLAGFNEQFF. The CDR3 DNA follows: TGTGCCAGCAGTTTATCATGGCTAGCGGGTTTCAATGAGCAGTTCTTC. The rearrangement uses TRBV27 and TRBJ2-1, with 8 bases that match TRBD2. The CDR3 loop spans 16 amino acids. J was trimmed by 6 bases and V by 0 bases; bases with no gene match: 7. Germline V gene sequence: CDR1 MNHEY, CDR2 SMNVEV (reference sequence).

The chain combines TRBV4-2 with TRBJ1-2; D is perhaps TRBD1 (6 bases). V lost 0 bases and J lost 0, with 11 bases in between. The germline V gene has CDR1 LGHNA and CDR2 YNFKEQ. This CDR3 contains 16 residues. The CDR3 loop is CASSQELRGSNYGYTF. CDR3 DNA sequence: TGTGCCAGCAGCCAAGAATTGAGGGGGTCTAACTATGGCTACACCTTC.

V gene TRBV29-1 combines with J gene TRBJ2-1; 12 bases line up with TRBD2. The CDR3 sequence is 15 residues long. Germline-derived CDR1 and CDR2 are SQVTM and ANQGSEA. V dropped 5 bases and J dropped 0; count of bases not matched to a gene: 2. The DNA of the CDR3 is TGCAGCGTTCAACTAGCGGGAGGCTCCTACAATGAGCAGTTCTTC. Translating gives CSVQLAGGSYNEQFF.

The chain joins TRBV28 to TRBJ2-7, with 7 positions matching TRBD2. The CDR3 consists of 15 residues. Unmatched junction bases numbered 4, after V lost 0 bases and J lost 2 bases. Germline V gene data show CDR1 as MDHEN and CDR2 as SYDVKM. CDR3 region: CASSLWVGRPYEQYF. CDR3 coding DNA: TGTGCCAGCAGTTTATGGGTCGGGAGGCCCTACGAGCAGTACTTC.

The chain recombines TRBV7-2 with TRBJ1-2; D unclear. CDR1 and CDR2 from the germline V gene are SGHTA and FQGNSA. The CDR3 runs to 14 residues. The V and J ends lost 1 base and 1 base respectively, with 7 bases between them. CDR3 in DNA: TGTGCCAGCAGCTTAGATCCCAGTAACTATGGCTACACCTTC. Protein product: CASSLDPSNYGYTF.

This clone was seen a single time. The V gene is TRBV7-9, the J gene TRBJ2-7; a weak D match, TRBD2 (7 bases). The V end was cut by 7 bases, the J end by 5 bases, with 15 bases between. There are 13 residues in the CDR3. The germline CDR1 and CDR2 sequences are SEHNR and FQNEAQ (reference sequence). CDR3 sequence reads: CASNLGEGDEQYF. The CDR3 coding sequence is TGTGCCAGCAACTTGGGGGAGGGGGACGAGCAGTACTTC.

CDR3 loop: CASRHVGAGEQFF. In DNA form, the CDR3 reads TGTGCCAGCAGACATGTGGGGGCGGGCGAGCAGTTCTTC. The rearrangement uses TRBV4-2 and TRBJ2-1, with a tentative D call TRBD1 (6 bases). The V end was cut by 6 bases, the J end by 10 bases, with 16 bases between. The CDR3 contains 13 residues. Germline V lookup: CDR1 LGHNA, CDR2 YNFKEQ.

This chain links TRBV28 with TRBJ1-5; 10 bases match TRBD1. This CDR3 is built from 16 residues. Germline trimming cut 3 bases from V and 5 bases from J; bases unmatched to any gene: 7. The germline V gene has CDR1 MDHEN and CDR2 SYDVKM. As DNA, the CDR3 is TGTGCCAGCAGTTTCACCGACAGGGGGCGCGATCAGCCCCAGCATTTT. Its protein product is CASSFTDRGRDQPQHF. Together with reference TRBV28 and TRBJ1-5, the CDR3 gives the full variable domain: DVKVTQSSRYLVKRTGEKVFLECVQDMDHENMFWYRQDPGLGLRLIYFSYDVKMKEKGDIPEGYSVSREKKERFSLILESASTNQTSMYLCASSFTDRGRDQPQHFGDGTRLSIL.

This sequence joins TRBV28 and TRBJ2-7; no clear D gene. The germline V gene has CDR1 MDHEN and CDR2 SYDVKM. Trimming stripped 2 bases from V and 2 bases from J, with 4 bases between. CDR3 length: 12 residues. CDR3 coding DNA: TGTGCCAGCAGTTTACCAGCCTACGAGCAGTACTTC. Amino acids: CASSLPAYEQYF.

This chain links TRBV9 with TRBJ1-3; weak D call: TRBD1 (5 bases). Trimming took off 0 bases at V and 8 bases at J, with 12 bases between the two ends. Germline CDR1 reads SGDLS; CDR2 reads YYNGEE. This CDR3 has 14 residues. This CDR3 is CASSVEGPVDTIYF. For the CDR3, the DNA is TGTGCCAGCAGCGTAGAGGGGCCCGTGGACACCATATATTTT.

This rearrangement joins TRBV27 to TRBJ1-2; D is perhaps TRBD1 (6 bases). Germline values: CDR1 MNHEY, CDR2 SMNVEV (reference sequence). Deletions cut 6 bases from V and 3 bases from J, with 11 bases between. This CDR3 has 13 residues. DNA for the CDR3: TGTGCCAGCAGCTCACAGGGCTACTATGGCTACACCTTC. This gives the protein CASSSQGYYGYTF.

This clone was counted between two and nine times. The chain recombines TRBV14 with TRBJ2-7; maybe TRBD2 (6 bases). Germline loops: CDR1 SGHDN, CDR2 FVKESK. Trimming left V 4 bases short and J 10 bases short, with 26 bases between. The length of the CDR3 is 16 residues. The CDR3 sequence: CASSPTGTRGAYGQYF. The DNA of the CDR3 is TGTGCCAGCAGCCCCACGGGGACTCGGGGTGCCTACGGACAGTACTTC. The entire variable domain, with the rest obtained from reference TRBV14 and TRBJ2-7, is as follows: EAGVTQFPSHSVIEKGQTVTLRCDPISGHDNLYWYRRVMGKEIKFLLHFVKESKQDESGMPNNRFLAERTGGTYSTLKVQPAELEDSGVYFCASSPTGTRGAYGQYFGPGTRLTVT.

The genes are TRBV7-2 and TRBJ2-2, with D uncertain. Germline-derived CDR1 and CDR2 are SGHTA and FQGNSA. V was shortened by 2 bases and J by 3 bases, with 4 bases between the two germline ends. The CDR3 has 13 amino acids. The CDR3 DNA reads TGTGCCAGCAGCTTACTCCACACCGGGGAGCTGTTTTTT. It codes for CASSLLHTGELFF.

The rearrangement links TRBV6-1 to TRBJ2-1, with D possibly matching TRBD2 (5 bases). This CDR3 comprises 15 residues. Germline-derived CDR1 and CDR2 are MNHNS and SASEGT. The ends were cut back, 6 bases at V and 0 bases at J, with 12 bases in the middle. The CDR3 nucleotides are TGTGCCAGCAGCGGGGAGCCGAGCTCCTACAATGAGCAGTTCTTC. It encodes CASSGEPSSYNEQFF.

The chain has TRBV29-1 and TRBJ2-5, with 9 bases aligning to TRBD2. This CDR3 spans 13 amino acids. CDR1 and CDR2 from the germline V gene are SQVTM and ANQGSEA. V was pared by 5 bases and J by 4 bases, with 5 bases of the junction left unmatched. CDR3 residues: CSVRASGTETQYF. The CDR3 DNA follows: TGCAGCGTTCGGGCTAGCGGGACAGAGACCCAGTACTTC.

This clone was detected only once. The sample has other DNA sequences that encode this CDR3 too. This sequence joins TRBV7-2 and TRBJ2-7, with 7 bases that match TRBD2. CDR1 and CDR2 from the germline V gene are SGHTA and FQGNSA. This CDR3 comprises 15 residues. The V gene end was trimmed by 1 base and the J gene end by 2 bases; junction bases not matched to a gene: 5. The CDR3 loop reads CASSLGSGTTYEQYF. CDR3 nucleotide sequence: TGTGCCAGCAGCTTAGGGAGCGGGACGACCTACGAGCAGTACTTC.

The V and J genes are TRBV9 and TRBJ1-2, with D possibly TRBD1 on 5 matching bases. CDR1 and CDR2 (germline): SGDLS, YYNGEE. This CDR3 is 16 amino acids long. V shed 0 bases and J shed 4 bases, with 16 bases lying between them. CDR3 coding DNA: TGTGCCAGCAGCGTAGCTTCTCCTGGAGGGACCTATGGCTACACCTTC. Encoded protein: CASSVASPGGTYGYTF.